Presented here are 26 T cell receptor beta chains from one specimen sequenced in a study of metastatic and nonmetastatic thyroid tumors. Until they underwent thyroid surgery, no patient had received any treatment. MiXCR was used by TCRdb to re-call the PCR reads. The sample includes fewer than 20,000 clones, less than 20% of them seen just once. Sequencing was done on a sample of blood. These receptors all come from a female donor with papillary thyroid cancer or a benign thyroid nodule (not recorded which). Some clones in this sample may be carry-over from other donors' samples.

This clone was observed many times. The chain employs TRBV6-4 and TRBJ2-7, with 9 bases matching TRBD1. Trimming at V came to 5 bases and at J to 3 bases, leaving 20 bases not matched to a gene. This CDR3 has 19 amino acids. Germline CDR1 MRHNA, CDR2 SNTAGT. The CDR3 DNA sequence: TGTGCCAGCAGTATCACGAAACTTGGAGGGACAGGGTCACTCTACGAGCAGTACTTC. It yields the protein CASSITKLGGTGSLYEQYF.

This clone was seen at least ten times. A read error may produce the germline difference seen at one junction end. This chain uses TRBV7-9 with TRBJ2-7; D may be TRBD1 (7 bases). In germline, CDR1 is SEHNR, CDR2 FQNEAQ (reference sequence). The CDR3 covers 14 residues. Here the CDR3 reads CASSFGRGAYGQYF. In nucleotides, the CDR3 is TGTGCCAGCAGCTTCGGCAGGGGGGCCTACGGGCAGTACTTC.

In this sample, this clone turned up many times. The genes are TRBV10-3 and TRBJ1-1, with D uncertain. Germline CDR1 is ENHRY and CDR2 is SYGVKD. This CDR3 region has 13 residues. The V end was cut by 10 bases, the J end by 4 bases, with 16 bases between. In DNA, the CDR3 is TGTGCCACCAGATGGGGAATATTCACTGAAGCTTTCTTT. It is translated as CATRWGIFTEAFF.

V gene TRBV19 combines with J gene TRBJ1-5, with D uncertain. The V gene lost 3 bases and the J gene lost 11 bases, with 14 bases spanning the gap. This CDR3 region has 13 residues. The V gene's germline CDR1 is LNHDA and CDR2 SQIVND (reference sequence). This CDR3 is CASSINLDRAQHF. In DNA, the CDR3 is TGTGCCAGTAGTATCAACCTAGATAGGGCCCAGCATTTT.

About this clone itself: This may be a read error: a much more frequent sequence differs by one nucleotide. The V and J genes are TRBV5-4 and TRBJ1-6; D possibly corresponds to TRBD1 (5 bases). The CDR3 is 16 amino acids. Germline CDR1 SGHNT, CDR2 YYREEE (reference sequence). CDR3 nucleotide sequence: TGTGTCAGCAGCTCGGACGGGGGGGAAAAGGATTCACCCCTCCACTTT. Amino acid sequence: CVSSSDGGEKDSPLHF.

In this sample, this clone turned up many times. This chain joins TRBV20-1 and TRBJ1-5; D ambiguous. Germline loops: CDR1 DFQATT, CDR2 SNEGSKA (reference sequence). V was clipped by 4 bases and J by 1 base, with 11 bases between them. The CDR3 spans 14 residues. CDR3 bases: TGCAGTGCTACCGGGGAAGCCAGCAATCAGCCCCAGCATTTT. Amino acids: CSATGEASNQPQHF.

In its sample, this clone was seen a few times. A much more abundant neighbour one base away suggests this may be a read error. The chain has TRBV30 and TRBJ1-1; D is uncertain. CDR1 and CDR2 from the germline V gene are GTSNPN and SVGIG (reference sequence). The CDR3 is 14 amino acids. The V end lost 2 bases, the J end lost 3 bases, and 13 bases lay between the germline ends. The CDR3 DNA follows: TGTGCCTGGAGTCCTACAACGTTGGACACTGAAGCTTTCTTT. Protein sequence: CAWSPTTLDTEAFF. The whole variable domain, filled in from reference TRBV30 and TRBJ1-1, reads SQTIHQWPATLVQPVGSPLSLECTVEGTSNPNLYWYRQAAGRGLQLLFYSVGIGQISSEVPQNLSASRPQDRQFILSSKKLLLSDSGFYLCAWSPTTLDTEAFFGQGTRLTVV.

This clone was seen many times. The chain links TRBV18 to TRBJ1-2; 7 bases match TRBD1. J gave up 4 bases and V 3 bases, and 8 bases lay outside the gene matches. The CDR3 is 15 residues long. Germline CDR1 KGHSH, CDR2 LQKENI. This CDR3 is CASSPRDSGPYGYTF. CDR3 coding DNA: TGTGCCAGCTCACCCCGGGACAGTGGACCCTATGGCTACACCTTC. The full variable domain, completed using reference TRBV18 and TRBJ1-2, is NAGVMQNPRHLVRRRGQEARLRCSPMKGHSHVYWYRQLPEEGLKFMVYLQKENIIDESGMPKERFSAEFPKEGPSILRIQQVVRGDSAAYFCASSPRDSGPYGYTFGSGTRLTVV.

The sample holds one count of this clone. Germline is not matched at one junction end, which may reflect a read error. The chain links TRBV7-7 to TRBJ2-7; 8 bases fit TRBD1. CDR3 length equals 16 residues. Germline V gene data show CDR1 as SSHAT and CDR2 as FNYEAQ (reference sequence). Here the CDR3 DNA reads TGTGCTAGCAGCCCCAGCAACAGGGGGTTTAACTACGAGCAGTACTTC. This gives the protein CASSPSNRGFNYEQYF.

Many counts were recorded for this clone. The chain employs TRBV5-6 and TRBJ2-7; unclear D gene. V shed 1 base and J shed 0 bases, with 17 bases lying between them. The CDR3 is 17 amino acids. Germline V gives CDR1 SGHDT, CDR2 YYEEEE. CDR3 sequence reads: CASSLYGPYWDSYEQYF. DNA of the CDR3: TGTGCCAGCAGCTTGTACGGCCCATACTGGGACTCCTACGAGCAGTACTTC. Based on the CDR3 plus reference TRBV5-6 and TRBJ2-7, the full variable domain is DAGVTQSPTHLIKTRGQQVTLRCSPKSGHDTVSWYQQALGQGPQFIFQYYEEEERQRGNFPDRFSGHQFPNYSSELNVNALLLGDSALYLCASSLYGPYWDSYEQYFGPGTRLTVT.

A word on this clone: This specimen includes other DNA sequences encoding the same CDR3. The chain uses TRBV5-1 and TRBJ2-3, with 7 bases fitting TRBD2. Trimming cost V 7 bases and J 0 bases; bases outside gene matches: 5. Germline CDR1 SGHRS, CDR2 YFSETQ. The CDR3 runs to 14 residues. CDR3 residues: CASVRGGSTDTQYF. CDR3 in DNA: TGCGCCAGCGTCCGCGGGGGAAGCACAGATACGCAGTATTTT.

This clone was seen repeatedly, ten times or more. CDR3 bases: TGTGCCAGCACGGGACAGGCGTTTGAAAAACTGTTTTTT. It encodes CASTGQAFEKLFF. The chain uses TRBV28 and TRBJ1-4, with 8 positions matching TRBD1. The germline V gene encodes CDR1 MDHEN and CDR2 SYDVKM. The CDR3 is made up of 13 amino acids. Unmatched junction bases numbered 5, after V lost 7 bases and J lost 7 bases.

The sample holds a few counts of this clone. A much larger clone lies one base from this, so it may be a read error. This chain uses TRBV7-9 with TRBJ1-1; D might be TRBD1 (5 bases). The length of the CDR3 is 12 residues. CDR1 is SEHNR and CDR2 is FQNEAQ in the germline V gene (reference sequence). CDR3: CASSAGSTEDFF. The CDR3 DNA sequence: TGTGCCAGCAGCGCAGGGAGCACTGAAGATTTCTTT.

The sample holds many counts of this clone. The chain couples TRBV5-1 to TRBJ1-1; no clear D. The CDR3 has 13 amino acids. From germline, CDR1 is SGHRS and CDR2 YFSETQ. V lost 4 bases, J lost 0 bases, and 7 bases lay in between. The CDR3 nucleotides are TGCGCCAGCAGCCCTACGATGAACACTGAAGCTTTCTTT. Its protein product is CASSPTMNTEAFF.

This clone was detected many times. The gene calls are TRBV9 and TRBJ2-1, with a possible D match to TRBD2 (6 bases). This CDR3 spans 15 amino acids. The V gene lost 3 bases and the J gene lost 0 bases, with 10 bases spanning the gap. CDR1 is SGDLS and CDR2 is YYNGEE in the germline V gene. CDR3 residues: CASSGDSSSYNEQFF. In DNA form, the CDR3 reads TGTGCCAGCAGCGGGGACTCCAGCTCCTACAATGAGCAGTTCTTC.

This clone has a count of ten or more. The chain joins TRBV10-2 to TRBJ2-3; 8 bases match TRBD2. The CDR3 spans 14 residues. The V segment lost 7 bases and the J segment 6 bases; nucleotides outside the gene matches: 9. Germline CDR1 reads WSHSY; CDR2 reads SAAADI. The CDR3 protein is CASTQSGSADTQYF. DNA for the CDR3: TGCGCCAGCACCCAAAGCGGGAGTGCGGATACGCAGTATTTT.

About this clone itself: Possible read error: a much larger clone is one base away. This chain links TRBV30 with TRBJ2-1; 8 nucleotides align to TRBD2. Looked up from germline, CDR1 is GTSNPN and CDR2 is SVGIG (reference sequence). J was trimmed by 12 bases and V by 2 bases; bases with no gene match: 12. The CDR3 has 14 residues. The CDR3 DNA reads as TGTGCCTGGAGTAAAAGCGGGAGCAGGGATGGGCAGTTCTTC. Protein sequence: CAWSKSGSRDGQFF.

This clone was observed many times. CDR3: CASSLVPGQGDEQYF. The CDR3 DNA reads as TGTGCCAGCAGCTTAGTTCCCGGACAGGGGGACGAGCAGTACTTC. The chain combines TRBV11-2 with TRBJ2-7; the match to TRBD1 covers 10 bases. Trimming cost V 1 base and J 5 bases; bases outside gene matches: 5. The length of the CDR3 is 15 residues. Germline CDR1 reads SGHAT; CDR2 reads FQNNGV.

This clone was seen many times. This sequence joins TRBV11-2 and TRBJ1-2; 12 bases map to TRBD1. Unmatched junction bases numbered 11, after V lost 4 bases and J lost 8 bases. Germline-derived CDR1 and CDR2 are SGHAT and FQNNGV. This CDR3 region has 16 residues. The CDR3 coding sequence is TGTGCCAGCAGCTACCAATTATCCGGGACAGGGGGCGGCTACACCTTC. This gives the protein CASSYQLSGTGGGYTF. The entire variable domain, with the rest obtained from reference TRBV11-2 and TRBJ1-2, is as follows: EAGVAQSPRYKIIEKRQSVAFWCNPISGHATLYWYQQILGQGPKLLIQFQNNGVVDDSQLPKDRFSAERLKGVDSTLKIQPAKLEDSAVYLCASSYQLSGTGGGYTFGSGTRLTVV.

The chain combines TRBV19 with TRBJ2-1; perhaps TRBD1 as D (6 bases). Germline lookup yields CDR1 LNHDA and CDR2 SQIVND (reference sequence). V shed 6 bases and J shed 7 bases, with 13 bases lying between them. The CDR3 spans 13 residues. The CDR3: CASRQDGTNEQFF. CDR3 DNA sequence: TGTGCCAGTAGGCAGGACGGGACAAATGAGCAGTTCTTC.

This clone was seen many times. The CDR3 protein is CASSGGFDAGELFF. CDR3 nucleotide sequence: TGCGCCAGCAGCGGGGGGTTTGACGCCGGGGAGCTGTTTTTT. The chain couples TRBV5-1 to TRBJ2-2; weak D call: TRBD2 (6 bases). The CDR3 has 14 residues. Germline CDR1 is SGHRS and CDR2 is YFSETQ. V gave up 4 bases and J gave up 6 bases, with 13 bases separating them.

In its sample, this clone ranks as medium-sized. The chain employs TRBV28 and TRBJ2-1; 13 bases match TRBD2. The CDR3 contains 18 residues. Per the germline V gene, CDR1 is MDHEN and CDR2 is SYDVKM. With V trimmed by 3 bases and J by 6 bases, 11 bases remained unmatched. CDR3 in DNA: TGTGCCAGCAGTTTTGGACTAGCGGGAGAGGGCGGCTTCAATGAGCAGTTCTTC. This sequence encodes CASSFGLAGEGGFNEQFF.

Regarding this clone: The junction departs from germline at one end; a sequencing error may be responsible. This sequence joins TRBV7-2 and TRBJ1-1; D call uncertain. Germline V gene lookup returns CDR1 SGHTA and CDR2 FQGNSA. This CDR3 is built from 14 residues. CDR3 region: CDSSLLGQNTEAFF. The DNA for the CDR3 is TGTGACAGCAGCCTACTGGGTCAGAACACTGAAGCTTTCTTT.

This clone is labeled as medium-sized (0.01 to 0.1%). The chain has TRBV24-1 and TRBJ2-7, with 12 bases aligning to TRBD2. The J segment lost 5 bases and the V segment lost 2 bases, leaving 6 bases of the junction unmatched. Germline CDR1 KGHDR, CDR2 SFDVKD. This CDR3 is 16 amino acids long. DNA of the CDR3: TGTGCCACCAGTGATTCCGCTAGCGGGAGGGGAAACGAGCAGTACTTC. It translates to CATSDSASGRGNEQYF.

The rearrangement links TRBV4-1 to TRBJ2-1, with D perhaps TRBD1 or TRBD2 (5 bases each). V was shortened by 0 bases and J by 4 bases, with 13 bases between the two germline ends. There are 16 residues in the CDR3. Germline CDR1 MGHRA, CDR2 YSYEKL. Here the CDR3 DNA reads TGCGCCAGCAGCCAAGAGGGGGTTCCTGGGTACAATGAGCAGTTCTTC. Residues: CASSQEGVPGYNEQFF.

This clone was picked up a small number of times. This chain uses TRBV9 with TRBJ2-5; TRBD2 is a possible D gene (6 bases). Deletions cut 3 bases from V and 1 base from J, with 13 bases between. Germline loops: CDR1 SGDLS, CDR2 YYNGEE. CDR3 length: 15 residues. Here the CDR3 DNA reads TGTGCCAGCAGCGCCTCGGGCGGGGCCCAAGAGACCCAGTACTTC. It encodes CASSASGGAQETQYF.